These T cell receptor beta chains were read from a single sample in a study of regulatory T cells in long-lasting Graves disease. TCRdb itself ran the multiplex PCR reads through MiXCR, one entry per CDR3 protein. Of 560,000 or so distinct CDR3 sequences listed, 15% to 20% are singletons. The sample was also reused in another study, on T cells in Graves' hyperthyroidism and ophthalmopathy.

Specimen: peripheral blood mononuclear cells (PBMCs), collected at new diagnosis, from a patient treated with antithyroid drugs. The receptors stem from a man aged 18 to 30 with Graves disease. Each CDR3 is given without its conserved first and last residue. Fields, in order: V gene, clone size, J gene, CDR3 protein. The size field is filled for only some rows; it gives once, few, many or a size class.

V: TRBV2
size: many
J: TRBJ1-1
CDR3: ASTELGEGTEAF

V: TRBV13
size: many
J: TRBJ2-7
CDR3: ASSVGTGAYEQY

V: TRBV28
size: .
J: TRBJ2-1
CDR3: ASNEQGAWNNEQF

V: TRBV7-9
size: many
J: TRBJ2-1
CDR3: ASSSEGREQF

V: TRBV27
size: few
J: TRBJ1-5
CDR3: ASSKDRGFNQPQH

V: TRBV6-2/TRBV6-3
size: .
J: TRBJ1-2
CDR3: ASSYVGQGYYGYT

V: TRBV5-8
size: once
J: TRBJ2-1
CDR3: ASSLGTTPNSYNEQF

V: TRBV7-9
size: many
J: TRBJ2-3
CDR3: ASSPRDRGPDTQY

V: TRBV19
size: .
J: TRBJ1-5
CDR3: ASAAGRNQPQH

V: TRBV18
size: .
J: TRBJ2-1
CDR3: ASSPRSGNEQF

V: TRBV6-1
size: many
J: TRBJ2-5
CDR3: ASRVGTQY

V: TRBV27
size: few
J: TRBJ1-2
CDR3: ASSLTLLDGYT

V: TRBV10-3
size: many
J: TRBJ2-1
CDR3: AISESSNEQF

V: TRBV10-3
size: many
J: TRBJ1-1
CDR3: AISEYGSNTEAF

V: TRBV19
size: .
J: TRBJ2-4
CDR3: ASSMASGRAGNIQY

V: TRBV2
size: few
J: TRBJ1-2
CDR3: ASLRTLQPNYSYT

V: TRBV9
size: few
J: TRBJ2-7
CDR3: ASSVGVGTYEQY

V: TRBV7-3
size: .
J: TRBJ2-5
CDR3: ASSLNQGETQY

V: TRBV10-3
size: few
J: TRBJ2-1
CDR3: AISEWGTSAYNEQF

V: TRBV19
size: few
J: TRBJ1-5
CDR3: ASRPEGLDNQPQH

V: TRBV18
size: .
J: .
CDR3: ASSPTSSLETQY

V: TRBV5-1
size: many
J: TRBJ2-1
CDR3: ASSLSVTSVSGEQF

V: TRBV30
size: many
J: TRBJ2-7
CDR3: AWRGTSYEQY

V: TRBV3-1
size: .
J: TRBJ1-2
CDR3: ASRGTGGYSNYGYT

V: TRBV5-1
size: few
J: TRBJ2-5
CDR3: ASSLFGTGADLIETQY

V: TRBV7-8
size: many
J: TRBJ2-5
CDR3: ASSWAYPLAGVQETQY

V: TRBV25-1
size: few
J: TRBJ2-2
CDR3: ASSESAGAGELF

V: TRBV24-1
size: .
J: TRBJ2-3
CDR3: ATSPGPETDTQY

V: TRBV9
size: .
J: TRBJ1-5
CDR3: ASSVTGQGDQPQH